A single T cell receptor (beta chain) is shown here with its context. Its antigen is unknown. Measured with immunoSEQ multiplex PCR; TCRdb has only the in-frame clones, and not every one. The sample lists over 20,000 clones, more than 75% occurring once. This record belongs to a study of PD-1 blockade in classical Hodgkin lymphoma. Notes on the study in general: Lower baseline TCR diversity was reported for newly diagnosed patients than for healthy donors.

The CDR3 extends over 15 amino acids. V was trimmed by 2 bases and J by 0 bases, leaving 5 bases between them. Germline-derived CDR1 and CDR2 are MNHEY and SVGAGI. Time point denoted: newly diagnosed, previously untreated cHL patient sample. Investigators obtained CD8+ T cells from thawed PBMCs by magnetic negative selection. Material for sequencing was CD8+ T cells from blood. The source is a human donor with classical Hodgkin lymphoma. The chain links TRBV6-5 to TRBJ2-6; D uncertain. The CDR3 loop is CASSYGVSGANVLTF. The CDR3 bases are TGTGCCAGCAGTTACGGAGTCTCTGGGGCCAACGTCCTGACTTTC.